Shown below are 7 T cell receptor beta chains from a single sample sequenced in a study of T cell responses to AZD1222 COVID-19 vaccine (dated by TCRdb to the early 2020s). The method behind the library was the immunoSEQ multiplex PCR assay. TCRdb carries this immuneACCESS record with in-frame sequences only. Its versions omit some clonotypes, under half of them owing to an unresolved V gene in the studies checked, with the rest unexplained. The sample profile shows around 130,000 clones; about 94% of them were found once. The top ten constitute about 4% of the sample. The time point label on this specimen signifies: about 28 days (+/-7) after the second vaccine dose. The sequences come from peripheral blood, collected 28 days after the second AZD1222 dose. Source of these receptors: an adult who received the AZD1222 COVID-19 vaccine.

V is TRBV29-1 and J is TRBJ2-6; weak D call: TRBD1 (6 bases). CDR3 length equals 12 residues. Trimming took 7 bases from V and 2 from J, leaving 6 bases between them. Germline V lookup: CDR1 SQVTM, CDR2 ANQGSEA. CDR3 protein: CSAGAGANVLTF. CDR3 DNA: TGCAGCGCAGGGGCTGGGGCCAACGTCCTGACTTTC.

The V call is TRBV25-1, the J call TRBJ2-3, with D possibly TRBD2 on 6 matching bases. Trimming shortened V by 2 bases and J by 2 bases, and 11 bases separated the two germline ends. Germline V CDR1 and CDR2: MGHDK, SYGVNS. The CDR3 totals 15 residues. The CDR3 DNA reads TGTGCCAGCAGTGAAAAGGGACTCTCCACAGATACGCAGTATTTT. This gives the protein CASSEKGLSTDTQYF.

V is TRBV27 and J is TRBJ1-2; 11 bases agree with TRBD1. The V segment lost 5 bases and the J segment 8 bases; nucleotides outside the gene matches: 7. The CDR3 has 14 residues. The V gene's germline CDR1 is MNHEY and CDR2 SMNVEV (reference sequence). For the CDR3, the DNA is TGTGCCAGCAGTCCCACGGACAGGGGGCAAGGCTACACCTTC. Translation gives CASSPTDRGQGYTF.

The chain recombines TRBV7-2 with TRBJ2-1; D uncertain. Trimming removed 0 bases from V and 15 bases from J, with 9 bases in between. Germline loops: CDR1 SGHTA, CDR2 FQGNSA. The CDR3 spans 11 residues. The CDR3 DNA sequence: TGTGCCAGCAGCTTAGCCCCAAGGCGGTTCTTC. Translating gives CASSLAPRRFF.

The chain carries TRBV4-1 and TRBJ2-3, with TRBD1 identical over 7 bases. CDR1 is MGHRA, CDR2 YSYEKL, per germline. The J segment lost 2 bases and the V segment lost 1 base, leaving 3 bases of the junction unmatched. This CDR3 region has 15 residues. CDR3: CASSQGDRFTDTQYF. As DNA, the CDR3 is TGCGCCAGCAGCCAAGGGGACAGATTCACAGATACGCAGTATTTT.

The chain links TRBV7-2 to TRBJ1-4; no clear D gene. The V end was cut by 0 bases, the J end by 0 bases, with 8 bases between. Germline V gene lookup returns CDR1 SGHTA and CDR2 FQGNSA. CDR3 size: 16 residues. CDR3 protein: CASSLASGATNEKLFF. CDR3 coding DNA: TGTGCCAGCAGCTTAGCCTCAGGAGCAACTAATGAAAAACTGTTTTTT.

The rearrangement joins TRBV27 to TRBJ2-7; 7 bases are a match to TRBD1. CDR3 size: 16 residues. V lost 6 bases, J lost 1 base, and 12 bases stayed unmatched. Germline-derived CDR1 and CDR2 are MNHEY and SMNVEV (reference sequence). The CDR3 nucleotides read TGTGCCAGCAGCATCCAGGCGACAGGGAGATCCTACGAGCAGTACTTC. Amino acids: CASSIQATGRSYEQYF.